A selection of T cell receptor beta chains follows, all from one sample in a study of T cells in tuberculosis. This table comes from immunoSEQ multiplex PCR, and its TCRdb copy is limited to in-frame clones, with some not included. This table holds about 40,000 clones, roughly 95% found once. Sequences were derived from PBMCs, sampled at tuberculosis diagnosis. The receptors shown here come from an adult with tuberculosis. Each CDR3 is given with its conserved first and last residue. Each record gives: J gene, V gene, D gene, clone size, CDR3 DNA, CDR3 protein. A D gene is named only where the DNA matches it firmly. Size is stated for part of the rows, as once, few or many counts, or as a class when the clone is expanded.

>TRBJ2-7|TRBV25-1|-|-
TGTGCCAGCAGTGAGGAGTGGCGACCCGAGCAGTACTTC
CASSEEWRPEQYF
>TRBJ2-2|TRBV7-2|-|-
TGTGCCAGCAGCTTAAACCAGGCAGGGGTCACCGGGGAGCTGTTTTTT
CASSLNQAGVTGELFF
>TRBJ2-7|TRBV12-5|-|-
TGTGCTAGTGGTTTGGGGAGGCCCTCCTACGAGCAGTACTTC
CASGLGRPSYEQYF
>TRBJ2-7|TRBV5-1|-|-
TGCGCCAGCAGCTTGGACAACTCCTACGAGCAGTACTTC
CASSLDNSYEQYF
>TRBJ2-3|TRBV19|-|once
TGTGCCAGTGTTGACAGTAACACAGATACGCAGTATTTT
CASVDSNTDTQYF
>TRBJ1-5|TRBV18|-|-
TGTGCCAGCTCACTGGTGCCCGGGGTAGATAGCAATCAGCCCCAGCATTTT
CASSLVPGVDSNQPQHF
>TRBJ1-2|TRBV7-2|-|-
TGTGCCAGCAGCTTCGGAGGTGATGGCTATGGCTACACCTTC
CASSFGGDGYGYTF
>TRBJ1-2|TRBV28|TRBD1|-
TGTGCCAGCACCCCTCCAGGGGGGATACACTATGGCTACACCTTC
CASTPPGGIHYGYTF
>TRBJ2-4|TRBV28|-|-
TGTGCCAGCAGTTCTTCCCCCCGACTAGTGTCGAAGGCCAAAAACATTCAGTACTTC
CASSSSPRLVSKAKNIQYF
>TRBJ1-2|TRBV6-5|TRBD1|-
TGTGCCAGCAAAATTGGACAGGGGAACTATGGCTACACCTTC
CASKIGQGNYGYTF
>TRBJ1-1|TRBV19|TRBD1|-
TGTGCCAGTAGTATAGCCCTTAGAGGGACAGTCGAAGCTTTCTTT
CASSIALRGTVEAFF
>TRBJ1-2|TRBV9|-|-
TGTGCCAGCAGCGTAGGCAGGGGCGGCTATGGCTACACCTTC
CASSVGRGGYGYTF
>TRBJ2-7|TRBV2|TRBD2|-
TGTGCCAGCAGGGTCTCGGCGGGGGGCTCCTACGAGCAGTACTTC
CASRVSAGGSYEQYF
>TRBJ2-1|TRBV10-3|-|few
TGTGCCATCAGTGAGTTTCTGGAGCGGGCCAATGAGCAGTTCTTC
CAISEFLERANEQFF
>TRBJ2-3|TRBV6-4|TRBD1|few
TGTGCCAGCAGTGACACAGGGGGCGCAGATACGCAGTATTTT
CASSDTGGADTQYF
>TRBJ2-3|TRBV2|TRBD2|-
TGTGCCAGCAGGGTCGGGGGGGCCTCAGATACGCAGTATTTT
CASRVGGASDTQYF
>TRBJ1-5|TRBV5-1|-|-
TGCGCCAGCAGCATATCCTCAGGGGAGCCCCAGCATTTT
CASSISSGEPQHF
>TRBJ1-1|TRBV2|-|-
TGTGCCAGCAGACAACTTACAGGGACGGGGACTGAAGCTTTCTTT
CASRQLTGTGTEAFF
>TRBJ2-3|TRBV2|TRBD2|-
TGTGCCAGCAGCAAAAGGACTAGCGGGATGAGCACAGATACGCAGTATTTT
CASSKRTSGMSTDTQYF
>TRBJ1-5|TRBV11-2|-|-
TGTGCCAGCAGCTTATTTGGGGGCGGACAGCCCCAGCATTTT
CASSLFGGGQPQHF
>TRBJ1-4|TRBV27|TRBD1|-
TGTGCCAGCAGTTTATGGGGGACAGGGGGAGAAAAACTGTTTTTT
CASSLWGTGGEKLFF
>TRBJ1-1|TRBV7-9|-|-
TGTGCCAGCAGCTTAGGGTGCCGGGTTTTCTTT
CASSLGCRVFF
>TRBJ2-2|TRBV5-1|-|-
TGCGCCAGCAGCTTATCCACCTCGAACGCGGCGAACACCGGGGAGCTGTTTTTT
CASSLSTSNAANTGELFF
>TRBJ1-6|TRBV4-3|-|few
TGCGCCAGCAGCCAAGCCCTTAATTCACCCCTCCACTTT
CASSQALNSPLHF